Below, 10 T cell receptor beta chains from the same sample are listed, as sequenced in a study of glioma-infiltrating T cells. The iRepertoire nested amplicon-rescue multiplex PCR amplified TCR alpha and beta CDR3s from RNA. One entry per CDR3 protein results from TCRdb running MiXCR on the multiplex PCR reads. The sample holds approximately 190,000 distinct CDR3 sequences; 25% to 35% are singletons and the top ten take 20% to 25%. The source material was glioma tissue, nonneoplastic brain tissue, or PBMCs (not recorded which). These receptors came from a human donor with low-grade glioma or glioblastoma, undergoing nonglioma brain surgery, or in good health (not recorded which).

Notes on this clonotype: A much larger clonotype is one base distant, so this may be a read error. This sequence joins TRBV7-9 and TRBJ2-5; 9 bases are a match to TRBD2. The CDR3 consists of 15 residues. Germline CDR1 SEHNR, CDR2 FQNEAQ (reference sequence). The CDR3 DNA is TGTGCCAGCAGGCAACTAGCGGGCGCTTCCTACGAGCAGCACTTC. Translation: CASRQLAGASYEQHF.

This chain joins TRBV27 and TRBJ2-5; maybe TRBD2 (6 bases). The J call is doubtful: the DNA matches TRBJ2-1 better. This CDR3 is 15 amino acids long. The V gene's germline CDR1 is MNHEY and CDR2 SMNVEV (reference sequence). CDR3 loop: CASSPWLARPYEQFF. Written as DNA, the CDR3 is TGTGCCAGCAGCCCGTGGCTAGCGAGGCCTTACGAGCAGTTCTTC.

This clonotype was recorded only once. The chain employs TRBV28 and TRBJ1-5, with no clear D. This CDR3 has 13 amino acids. Germline loops: CDR1 MDHEN, CDR2 SYDVKM. The V gene lost 9 bases and the J gene lost 4 bases, with 13 bases spanning the gap. The CDR3, as DNA: TGTGCCAGAGCGCAAAGGCTTAATCAGCCCCAGCATTTT. Amino acids: CARAQRLNQPQHF. The entire variable domain, with the rest obtained from reference TRBV28 and TRBJ1-5, is as follows: DVKVTQSSRYLVKRTGEKVFLECVQDMDHENMFWYRQDPGLGLRLIYFSYDVKMKEKGDIPEGYSVSREKKERFSLILESASTNQTSMYLCARAQRLNQPQHFGDGTRLSIL.

A note on this clonotype: A read error is possible here, since a much larger clone lies one base away. The chain employs TRBV29-1 and TRBJ2-3; 11 positions match TRBD2. There are 15 residues in the CDR3. Germline V gene data show CDR1 as SQVTM and CDR2 as ANQGSEA. The CDR3 loop reads CGVEPASGRTDTQYF. The CDR3 DNA reads TGCGGCGTTGAACCGGCTAGCGGGAGGACAGATACGCAGTATTTT.

This clonotype was counted a single time. A much larger clonotype is one base distant, so this may be a read error. Here the CDR3 reads CASSFTRTLNAGELFF. Written as DNA, the CDR3 is TGTGCCAGCAGCTTTACACGGACTCTGAACGCCGGGGAGCTGTTTTTT. The chain recombines TRBV7-9 with TRBJ2-2, with D possibly matching TRBD2 (5 bases). Germline CDR1 is SEHNR and CDR2 is FQNEAQ (reference sequence). This CDR3 region has 16 residues. Drawing the rest from reference TRBV7-9 and TRBJ2-2, the complete variable domain is DTGVSQNPRHKITKRGQNVTFRCDPISEHNRLYWYRQTLGQGPEFLTYFQNEAQLEKSRLLSDRFSAERPKGSFSTLEIQRTEQGDSAMYLCASSFTRTLNAGELFFGEGSRLTVL.

There are many counts of this clonotype. This chain connects TRBV2 to TRBJ1-1, with 8 nucleotides matching TRBD1. The CDR3 contains 13 residues. J gave up 6 bases and V 6 bases, and 6 bases lay outside the gene matches. Germline CDR1 is SNHLY and CDR2 is FYNNEI. DNA for the CDR3: TGTGCCAGCAGCGCAGGGGGCAATGCTGAAGCTTTCTTT. The encoded protein is CASSAGGNAEAFF. The whole variable domain, filled in from reference TRBV2 and TRBJ1-1, reads EPEVTQTPSHQVTQMGQEVILRCVPISNHLYFYWYRQILGQKVEFLVSFYNNEISEKSEIFDDQFSVERPDGSNFTLKIRSTKLEDSAMYFCASSAGGNAEAFFGQGTRLTVV.

This clonotype was counted at least ten times. V gene TRBV20-1 combines with J gene TRBJ2-1; TRBD2 aligns across 11 bases. With 4 bases clipped from V and 10 bases from J, the junction kept 9 bases outside the gene matches. The CDR3 spans 14 residues. Germline CDR1 and CDR2: DFQATT and SNEGSKA (reference sequence). DNA for the CDR3: TGCAGTGCTACACTAGCGGGGGTCGCTGGGGAGCAGTTCTTC. Its translation is CSATLAGVAGEQFF.

The chain recombines TRBV11-1 with TRBJ2-1; TRBD1 aligns across 7 bases. V gave up 4 bases and J gave up 0 bases; unmatched junction bases: 6. The length of the CDR3 is 16 residues. The V gene's germline CDR1 is SGHAT and CDR2 FQDESV (reference sequence). The CDR3 region is CASSSRQGDSYNEQFF. CDR3 sequence (DNA): TGTGCCAGCAGCTCGAGACAGGGAGACTCCTACAATGAGCAGTTCTTC.

This chain connects TRBV20-1 to TRBJ2-3; 11 bases fit TRBD2. Looked up from germline, CDR1 is DFQATT and CDR2 is SNEGSKA (reference sequence). J was trimmed by 0 bases and V by 7 bases; bases with no gene match: 6. The CDR3 length is 15 residues. This chain's CDR3 is CSGDRLAGSTDTQYF. Written as DNA, the CDR3 is TGCAGTGGGGACAGACTAGCGGGGAGCACAGATACGCAGTATTTT.

Remarks on this clonotype: Given a much more abundant clone one base away, this may be a read error. V is TRBV29-1 and J is TRBJ1-4; D is unresolved. Germline CDR1 is SQVTM and CDR2 is ANQGSEA. The CDR3 runs to 13 residues. This CDR3 is CSVRAAANEKLVF. Written as DNA, the CDR3 is TGCAGCGTGAGGGCAGCGGCTAATGAAAAACTGGTTTTT.